These 20 T cell receptor beta chains were sequenced from one sample in a study of post-analysis software for immune sequencing data. These TCRs' antigens remain unknown. Whole-study results and caveats: With TRBV5-6, TRBV5-1 and TRBV20-1 included, several TRBV segments were more frequent in patients than in controls.

Sequencing libraries made from TCR beta cDNA carried unique molecular identifiers. TCRdb independently ran MiXCR on the PCR reads; one entry per CDR3 protein. The sample contains over 700,000 distinct CDR3 sequences, 25% to 30% of which appear only once. Sequenced material: blood. All receptors derive from a girl aged 10 to 17 with multiple sclerosis.

The rearrangement links TRBV29-1 to TRBJ2-1, with 10 positions matching TRBD2. This CDR3 is built from 15 residues. J gave up 7 bases and V 1 base, and 7 bases lay outside the gene matches. Germline CDR1 is SQVTM and CDR2 is ANQGSEA. The DNA for the CDR3 is TGCAGCGTTGAAGTTGGGCTAGCGGGAGTTAATGAGCAGTTCTTC. Its protein is CSVEVGLAGVNEQFF.

This sequence joins TRBV29-1 and TRBJ2-5; TRBD2 matches at 7 bases. V shed 5 bases and J 2 bases; nucleotides not matched to a gene: 2. CDR3 length equals 12 residues. Germline V gene lookup returns CDR1 SQVTM and CDR2 ANQGSEA. The CDR3 nucleotides read TGCAGCGTTCAGCGGGGACAAGAGACCCAGTACTTC. It codes for CSVQRGQETQYF.

The V call is TRBV20-1, the J call TRBJ2-1, with D perhaps TRBD1 (5 bases). V dropped 6 bases and J dropped 5 bases, with 14 bases sitting between them. The CDR3 contains 13 residues. CDR1 and CDR2 (germline): DFQATT, SNEGSKA (reference sequence). CDR3 in amino acids: CSASRQTHNEQFF. The CDR3 nucleotides read TGCAGTGCCAGTAGACAGACGCACAATGAGCAGTTCTTC.

This rearrangement joins TRBV9 to TRBJ1-2, with 7 bases identical to TRBD1. Germline V gene data show CDR1 as SGDLS and CDR2 as YYNGEE. The V and J ends lost 3 bases and 8 bases, in that order; junction bases with no gene match: 13. The CDR3 runs to 15 residues. CDR3 region: CASSARQGIKGGYTF. The CDR3, as DNA: TGTGCCAGCAGCGCCCGACAGGGAATTAAGGGCGGCTACACCTTC.

The V gene is TRBV20-1, the J gene TRBJ2-1; possibly TRBD2 for D (6 bases). Germline CDR1 reads DFQATT; CDR2 reads SNEGSKA (reference sequence). The CDR3 consists of 12 residues. CDR3 sequence reads: CSRGSSYNEQFF. The CDR3 DNA sequence: TGCAGCCGGGGGAGCTCCTACAATGAGCAGTTCTTC.

This clonotype showed up many times. This chain connects TRBV5-1 to TRBJ2-7, with TRBD2 matching 10 bases. This CDR3 contains 17 residues. The V gene's germline CDR1 is SGHRS and CDR2 YFSETQ. V lost 4 bases, J lost 4 bases, and 14 bases stayed unmatched. CDR3 sequence (DNA): TGCGCCAGCAGCGGGGCTAGCGGGAGCGCCGGGTGGTACGAGCAGTACTTC. Protein sequence: CASSGASGSAGWYEQYF. The full variable domain, in which reference TRBV5-1 and TRBJ2-7 provide the parts outside the CDR3, is KAGVTQTPRYLIKTRGQQVTLSCSPISGHRSVSWYQQTPGQGLQFLFEYFSETQRNKGNFPGRFSGRQFSNSRSEMNVSTLELGDSALYLCASSGASGSAGWYEQYFGPGTRLTVT.

The rearrangement joins TRBV24-1 to TRBJ2-4; TRBD2 matches 8 bases. The CDR3 loop spans 15 amino acids. Germline V CDR1 and CDR2: KGHDR, SFDVKD. V shed 4 bases and J 4 bases; nucleotides not matched to a gene: 5. The CDR3 bases are TGTGCCACCAGTGAACCGAGCGGGGGTAAAAACATTCAGTACTTC. Encoded protein: CATSEPSGGKNIQYF.

The V and J genes are TRBV20-1 and TRBJ1-1; D remains unclear. Germline V gene data show CDR1 as DFQATT and CDR2 as SNEGSKA (reference sequence). The V end lost 4 bases, the J end lost 3 bases, and 6 bases lay between the germline ends. This CDR3 has 11 residues. CDR3 nucleotides: TGCAGTGCTAAACCGTACACTGAAGCTTTCTTT. It translates to CSAKPYTEAFF.

To note about this clonotype: A much more abundant neighbour one base away suggests this may be a read error. The CDR3 here is CSAGAGTRREQYF. CDR3 coding DNA: TGCAGTGCTGGCGCGGGCACCCGGCGAGAGCAGTACTTC. This chain connects TRBV20-1 to TRBJ2-5, with D perhaps TRBD2 (5 bases). The germline gives CDR1 DFQATT, CDR2 SNEGSKA (reference sequence). V lost 5 bases and J 11 bases, leaving 21 bases between the germline ends. The CDR3 totals 13 residues.

The chain is built from TRBV12-3 or TRBV12-4 and TRBJ2-3; D is possibly TRBD2 (5 bases). This CDR3 has 15 residues. Trimming took off 1 base at V and 4 bases at J, with 12 bases between the two ends. CDR3 protein: CASSLVGESADTQYF. The CDR3 region has the DNA TGTGCCAGCAGTTTAGTGGGAGAGAGTGCAGATACGCAGTATTTT.

This clonotype was recorded a few times. The J gene is TRBJ2-3, the V gene TRBV29-1; 8 bases are shared with TRBD2. The CDR3 sequence is 13 residues long. Losses at the gene ends were 5 bases for V and 2 bases for J; bases not matched to a gene: 3. CDR1 is SQVTM, CDR2 ANQGSEA, per germline. As DNA, the CDR3 is TGCAGCGTTCGCGGACTAGCCACAGATACGCAGTATTTT. Translation gives CSVRGLATDTQYF.

This clonotype occurred a few times. The chain is built from TRBV7-9 and TRBJ2-3; D may be TRBD2 (6 bases). This CDR3 is 14 amino acids long. Germline V gene sequence: CDR1 SEHNR, CDR2 FQNEAQ (reference sequence). The V and J ends lost 11 bases and 1 base respectively, with 16 bases between them. CDR3 sequence: CASDRDWRTDTQYF. In DNA form, the CDR3 reads TGTGCCTCAGACCGGGACTGGCGCACAGATACGCAGTATTTT.

The genes are TRBV14 and TRBJ2-4; TRBD1 might be the D (5 bases). In germline, CDR1 is SGHDN, CDR2 FVKESK. Trimming removed 0 bases from V and 1 base from J, with 13 bases in between. This CDR3 spans 17 amino acids. CDR3: CASSQEGVGAAKNIQYF. CDR3 bases: TGTGCCAGCAGCCAAGAAGGGGTAGGGGCGGCCAAAAACATTCAGTACTTC.

V is TRBV20-1 and J is TRBJ2-1; 10 nucleotides align to TRBD2. Germline V lookup: CDR1 DFQATT, CDR2 SNEGSKA (reference sequence). The CDR3 runs to 14 residues. J was trimmed by 4 bases and V by 6 bases; bases with no gene match: 6. The CDR3 spells CSAAGAGGYNEQFF. The CDR3 coding sequence is TGCAGTGCGGCCGGAGCGGGAGGGTACAATGAGCAGTTCTTC.

The chain employs TRBV7-8 and TRBJ2-1; 8 bases fit TRBD2. CDR1 and CDR2 from the germline V gene are SGHVS and FQNEAQ. CDR3 length: 16 amino acids. V trimming: 4 bases; J trimming: 5 bases; junction bases outside the gene matches: 10. The CDR3 bases are TGTGCCAGCAGCTCGAGGAGCGGGAGAAGGAACAATGAGCAGTTCTTC. Protein product: CASSSRSGRRNNEQFF.

The V gene is TRBV28, the J gene TRBJ2-1; no clear D. Matching the DNA end better, TRBJ2-7 makes the J call doubtful. Germline lookup yields CDR1 MDHEN and CDR2 SYDVKM. The CDR3 is 13 residues long. The CDR3 coding sequence is TGTGCCAGCAGTTTGACCCCTCGGAATGAGCAGTACTTC. This encodes CASSLTPRNEQYF.

Only a few counts were recorded for this clonotype. This chain links TRBV2 with TRBJ2-7; D may match TRBD1 or TRBD2 (6 bases each). The tail of the sequence fits TRBJ2-5 better, so the J call may be wrong. CDR3 length: 15 amino acids. The V gene's germline CDR1 is SNHLY and CDR2 FYNNEI. The DNA for the CDR3 is TGTGCCAGCAGGGGCGGCGGGACAAGAATAGAGACCCAGTACTTC. Translated: CASRGGGTRIETQYF.

This rearrangement joins TRBV20-1 to TRBJ2-5; TRBD1 agrees at 8 bases. Looked up from germline, CDR1 is DFQATT and CDR2 is SNEGSKA (reference sequence). The CDR3 is made up of 13 amino acids. The V and J ends lost 6 bases and 5 bases, in that order; junction bases with no gene match: 8. This chain's CDR3 is CSAVGRGLETQYF. CDR3 DNA: TGCAGTGCGGTCGGCAGGGGGCTGGAGACCCAGTACTTC.

This chain joins TRBV15 and TRBJ1-5; 7 bases fit TRBD1. CDR1 is LNHNV, CDR2 YYDKDF, per germline (reference sequence). V gave up 1 base and J gave up 4 bases; unmatched junction bases: 4. The CDR3 sequence is 15 residues long. CDR3 residues: CATSRVGQFNQPQHF. The CDR3 nucleotides are TGTGCCACCAGCAGAGTGGGACAGTTTAATCAGCCCCAGCATTTT. Using reference TRBV15 and TRBJ1-5 for the parts outside the CDR3, the full variable domain is DAMVIQNPRYQVTQFGKPVTLSCSQTLNHNVMYWYQQKSSQAPKLLFHYYDKDFNNEADTPDNFQSRRPNTSFCFLDIRSPGLGDTAMYLCATSRVGQFNQPQHFGDGTRLSIL.

This clonotype has more than one count but fewer than ten. CDR3 sequence reads: CASSLAWAMNTEAFF. Here the CDR3 DNA reads TGTGCCAGCAGCTTAGCGTGGGCCATGAACACTGAAGCTTTCTTT. The chain joins TRBV11-2 to TRBJ1-1; no clear D gene. Germline CDR1 reads SGHAT; CDR2 reads FQNNGV. This CDR3 is 15 amino acids long. Trimming took off 1 base at V and 0 bases at J, with 9 bases between the two ends. The complete variable domain, with remaining parts taken from reference TRBV11-2 and TRBJ1-1, reads EAGVAQSPRYKIIEKRQSVAFWCNPISGHATLYWYQQILGQGPKLLIQFQNNGVVDDSQLPKDRFSAERLKGVDSTLKIQPAKLEDSAVYLCASSLAWAMNTEAFFGQGTRLTVV.